A single T cell receptor (beta chain) is shown here with its context. Time point of the sample: pretreatment peripheral blood. The CDR3 covers 16 residues. In germline, CDR1 is SGHRS, CDR2 YFSETQ. V was pared by 0 bases and J by 8 bases, with 17 bases between. These data come from a study of PD-L1 blockade in urothelial cancer. Clones were read by immunoSEQ multiplex PCR, and TCRdb kept only the in-frame ones, dropping some. The sample lists tens of thousands of clones, around 90% occurring once. The genes are TRBV5-1 and TRBJ1-4; D remains ambiguous. This receptor was identified in a man aged 55-75 years with urothelial cancer. The sample consisted of PBMCs, taken around atezolizumab (anti-PD-L1) treatment. The DNA of the CDR3 is TGCGCCAGCAGCTTGGGGGATGACCAGACGGGAGAAAAACTGTTTTTT. Amino acid sequence: CASSLGDDQTGEKLFF. Combining the CDR3 with reference TRBV5-1 and TRBJ1-4 gives the whole variable domain KAGVTQTPRYLIKTRGQQVTLSCSPISGHRSVSWYQQTPGQGLQFLFEYFSETQRNKGNFPGRFSGRQFSNSRSEMNVSTLELGDSALYLCASSLGDDQTGEKLFFGSGTQLSVL.